This T cell receptor (beta chain) came from a study of radiation and T cells in renal cell carcinoma. The study, taken as a whole, reports: Top tumor clonotypes rose in blood 2 weeks post-radiation, then contracted. Without pretreatment biopsies, baseline tumor clonotype presence was undetermined.

Profiled with immunoSEQ multiplex PCR; TCRdb holds only in-frame clones, not every one. The sample lists about 120,000 clones, around 82% seen once, with 4.5% to 7% in the top ten. Time point denoted: blood 2 weeks post-SBRT. The treatment here: 15 Gy SBRT to primary tumor, nephrectomy 4 weeks later. The tumor was a clear cell renal cell carcinoma. Details on this clone: Antigen specificity is unknown.

Germline CDR1 MDHEN, CDR2 SYDVKM. The trim removed 6 bases at V and 2 bases at J, leaving 12 bases unmatched. The CDR3 has 16 amino acids. This chain uses TRBV28 with TRBJ1-2, with 7 positions matching TRBD1. The starting material was blood, obtained from a patient whose treatment included radiotherapy and nephrectomy. This sequence was found in a man in his forties or fifties with renal cell carcinoma. CDR3 nucleotides: TGTGCCAGCAGACGTTATGAAGGGGGCGAGAACTATGGCTACACCTTC. Encoded protein: CASRRYEGGENYGYTF.